A selection of T cell receptor beta chains follows, all from one sample in a study of cytomegalovirus exposure and HLA in healthy donors. Assay used: immunoSEQ multiplex PCR; TCRdb lists only in-frame clones, some missing. This table holds 90,000 or so clones, under 90% found once. The sample was PBMCs. The source of these receptors is a man aged 50-60 years in good health and CMV-seronegative. The CDR3 runs from the conserved cysteine through the conserved F or W. Each record gives: V gene, clone size, J gene, D gene, CDR3 protein, CDR3 DNA. The D gene is left open where the match is weak. Size is omitted from some rows. Given values are once, few, many or a class for expanded clones.

TRBV7-9	.	TRBJ1-2	.	CASSLSDGYTF	TGTGCCAGCAGCTTATCCGATGGCTACACCTTC
TRBV13	.	TRBJ2-5	.	CASSSTRTYRTQYF	TGTGCCAGCAGCTCTACCCGAACGTATAGGACCCAGTACTTC
TRBV11-2	.	TRBJ2-5	.	CASSFGGVDQETQYF	TGTGCCAGCAGCTTTGGCGGGGTGGACCAAGAGACCCAGTACTTC
TRBV5-4	.	TRBJ1-2	.	CASSPVGADYGYTF	TGTGCCAGCAGCCCAGTTGGGGCGGACTATGGCTACACCTTC
TRBV4-3	.	TRBJ2-3	TRBD2	CASSQDRGLAFSYF	TGCGCCAGCAGCCAAGATAGGGGACTAGCTTTTAGTTATTTT
TRBV5-5	.	TRBJ1-1	TRBD1	CASSFWDRGAEAFF	TGTGCCAGCAGCTTCTGGGACAGGGGAGCTGAAGCTTTCTTT
TRBV4-3	.	TRBJ2-3	.	CASSQDNRNTDTQYF	TGCGCCAGCAGCCAAGACAACAGAAACACAGATACGCAGTATTTT
TRBV5-4	.	TRBJ2-5	TRBD1	CATLRTGQETQYF	TGTGCCACCCTGAGGACAGGCCAAGAGACCCAGTACTTC
TRBV28	.	TRBJ2-2	.	CASSLRVGTGELFF	TGTGCCAGCAGTCTCCGGGTGGGTACCGGGGAGCTGTTTTTT
TRBV7-9	.	TRBJ1-2	TRBD1	CASSLGTGGSRGGYTF	TGTGCCAGCAGCCTCGGGACAGGGGGCTCGAGGGGGGGCTACACCTTC
TRBV9	few	TRBJ1-3	.	CASSVGHKASGNTIYF	TGTGCCAGCAGCGTAGGACACAAAGCCTCTGGAAACACCATATATTTT
TRBV6-1	few	TRBJ2-2	TRBD2	CASSEAISAGLAGGPRSAGELFF	TGTGCCAGCAGTGAAGCGATTAGTGCGGGACTAGCGGGAGGGCCGCGGTCCGCCGGGGAGCTGTTTTTT
TRBV10-2	.	TRBJ2-1	TRBD2	CASSEFREGNEQFF	TGCGCCAGCAGTGAGTTTCGGGAGGGCAATGAGCAGTTCTTC
TRBV18	.	TRBJ1-1	.	CASSPNLRERNTEAFF	TGTGCCAGCTCACCAAACCTACGGGAGAGGAACACTGAAGCTTTCTTT
TRBV5-1	.	TRBJ2-7	TRBD1	CASSQGTGTFYEQYF	TGCGCCAGCAGCCAAGGGACAGGGACCTTCTACGAGCAGTACTTC
TRBV9	.	TRBJ2-5	.	CASSVDGQQETQYF	TGTGCCAGCAGCGTAGATGGACAGCAAGAGACCCAGTACTTC
TRBV6-1	.	TRBJ1-2	.	CAALRRDFSSHTF	TGTGCCGCCTTGCGGCGGGATTTTAGTTCTCACACCTTC
TRBV5-4	once	TRBJ2-5	TRBD1	CASSGDRGAGETQYF	TGTGCCAGCAGCGGAGACAGGGGCGCGGGGGAGACCCAGTACTTC
TRBV7-9	.	TRBJ1-2	TRBD1	CASSASDRASLGYTF	TGTGCCAGCAGTGCCAGCGACAGGGCCTCTCTCGGCTACACCTTC
TRBV5-1	.	TRBJ2-1	TRBD2	CASSSGDSGFINEQFF	TGCGCCAGCAGCTCGGGGGATAGCGGGTTCATCAATGAGCAGTTCTTC
TRBV27	.	TRBJ2-7	TRBD1	CASSETLDRASYEQYF	TGTGCCAGCAGTGAAACCCTCGACAGGGCGTCCTACGAGCAGTACTTC
TRBV29-1	.	TRBJ2-5	TRBD2	CSVDGLAGESNQETQYF	TGCAGCGTTGATGGGCTAGCGGGAGAAAGCAACCAAGAGACCCAGTACTTC